One sample yielded the 32 T cell receptor beta chains listed below, sequenced in a study of T cell responses to AZD1222 COVID-19 vaccine. Profiling relied on immunoSEQ multiplex PCR, and the TCRdb table lists in-frame clones only, not all of them. The sample has tens of thousands of clones; 70% to 80% are singletons. The material sequenced was peripheral blood, taken on day 0 of AZD1222 vaccination. The source of these receptors is an adult in good health.

The V and J genes are TRBV27 and TRBJ2-7; 8 bases match TRBD1. V shed 6 bases, J shed 6 bases, and the junction held 10 bases outside the gene matches. Germline assignment: CDR1 MNHEY and CDR2 SMNVEV (reference sequence). The CDR3 contains 14 residues. CDR3 nucleotides: TGTGCCAGCAGCTTACAGGGGGATATTGGCGAGCAGTACTTC. Translation: CASSLQGDIGEQYF.

The rearrangement uses TRBV14 and TRBJ2-1, with 13 nucleotides matching TRBD2. The germline V gene encodes CDR1 SGHDN and CDR2 FVKESK. CDR3 length: 16 amino acids. V dropped 1 base and J dropped 4; count of bases not matched to a gene: 1. The CDR3 loop reads CASSQALAGGYNEQFF. CDR3 nucleotides: TGTGCCAGCAGCCAAGCACTAGCGGGAGGGTACAATGAGCAGTTCTTC.

The chain links TRBV4-2 to TRBJ2-7, with D perhaps TRBD1 (6 bases). The germline V gene has CDR1 LGHNA and CDR2 YNFKEQ. CDR3 length: 12 amino acids. V was pared by 3 bases and J by 4 bases, with 7 bases between. As DNA, the CDR3 is TGTGCCAGCAGCCAGGGGGCTTACGAGCAGTACTTC. Translation: CASSQGAYEQYF.

This chain links TRBV7-6 with TRBJ2-1, with D hard to call. Germline V CDR1 and CDR2: SGHVS, FNYEAQ. The V gene lost 1 base and the J gene lost 2 bases, with 9 bases spanning the gap. CDR3 size: 15 residues. In DNA form, the CDR3 reads TGTGCCAGCAGCTTAGGGTCTCCCACCTACAATGAGCAGTTCTTC. Protein sequence: CASSLGSPTYNEQFF.

The chain joins TRBV2 to TRBJ2-2, with no clear D. In germline, CDR1 is SNHLY, CDR2 FYNNEI. V was shortened by 3 bases and J by 4 bases, with 12 bases between the two germline ends. The CDR3 consists of 15 residues. This CDR3 is CASSEGPVSTGELFF. The CDR3, as DNA: TGTGCCAGCAGTGAGGGCCCAGTATCCACCGGGGAGCTGTTTTTT.

The chain has TRBV1 and TRBJ2-4; the tabulated D call, TRBD1, remains unverified against the DNA. TRBV1 is described as a pseudogene. The CDR3 contains 15 residues. As DNA, the CDR3 is TGCACCAGCGTTTCCGGGACAAACTATGGGAACATTCAGTACTTC. Translation: CTSVSGTNYGNIQYF.

The CDR3 nucleotides are TGTGCCAGTTCTGAACTAGCGGGAGGGCGGGCAGATACGCAGTATTTT. Amino acid sequence: CASSELAGGRADTQYF. V gene TRBV19 combines with J gene TRBJ2-3; 13 bases agree with TRBD2. CDR3 length: 16 amino acids. Trimming took 8 bases from V and 4 from J; bases not matched to a gene: 9. Germline V gene sequence: CDR1 LNHDA, CDR2 SQIVND (reference sequence).

The chain combines TRBV7-2 with TRBJ2-1, with no clear D. The CDR3 has 14 residues. CDR1 is SGHTA and CDR2 is FQGNSA in the germline V gene. V was shortened by 5 bases and J by 2 bases, with 10 bases between the two germline ends. Here the CDR3 DNA reads TGTGCCAGCAGCCCTTTGTGGACCTACAATGAGCAGTTCTTC. Translated: CASSPLWTYNEQFF. Full variable domain (outside the CDR3, taken from reference TRBV7-2 and TRBJ2-1): GAGVSQSPSNKVTEKGKDVELRCDPISGHTALYWYRQSLGQGLEFLIYFQGNSAPDKSGLPSDRFSAERTGGSVSTLTIQRTQQEDSAVYLCASSPLWTYNEQFFGPGTRLTVL.

This clone appeared a few times. The CDR3 region has the DNA TGTGCCAGCAGCTCCAACAGGGTCCGGATCACAGATACGCAGTATTTT. The encoded protein is CASSSNRVRITDTQYF. This sequence joins TRBV7-9 and TRBJ2-3; TRBD1 is a possible D gene (6 bases). The V end lost 4 bases, the J end lost 2 bases, and 16 bases lay between the germline ends. This CDR3 contains 16 residues. The germline V gene has CDR1 SEHNR and CDR2 FQNEAQ (reference sequence).

The J gene is TRBJ1-3, the V gene TRBV27; 10 nucleotides agree with TRBD1. Trimming cost V 6 bases and J 4 bases; bases outside gene matches: 12. This CDR3 contains 17 residues. Germline V gene data show CDR1 as MNHEY and CDR2 as SMNVEV (reference sequence). CDR3 protein: CASSRDRGPFNGNTIYF. DNA of the CDR3: TGTGCCAGCAGCCGGGACAGGGGACCGTTTAACGGAAACACCATATATTTT.

The chain couples TRBV28 to TRBJ2-3, with 10 bases lining up with TRBD2. The CDR3 sequence is 17 residues long. Germline CDR1 is MDHEN and CDR2 is SYDVKM. V shed 5 bases, J shed 3 bases, and the junction held 11 bases outside the gene matches. As DNA, the CDR3 is TGTGCCAGCAGTCCGTCCTCGGCTAGCGGGAGTACAGATACGCAGTATTTT. Protein: CASSPSSASGSTDTQYF.

This clone was seen a handful of times. The chain combines TRBV27 with TRBJ2-7, with 13 bases aligning to TRBD2. CDR1 and CDR2 (germline): MNHEY, SMNVEV (reference sequence). The CDR3 sequence is 17 residues long. The V gene end was trimmed by 6 bases and the J gene end by 1 base; junction bases not matched to a gene: 9. The CDR3 sequence: CASSFITTSGRSYEQYF. For the CDR3, the DNA is TGTGCCAGCAGCTTCATAACGACTAGCGGGAGGTCCTACGAGCAGTACTTC.

The J gene is TRBJ2-1, the V gene TRBV6-6; tentatively, D is TRBD1 (6 bases). CDR1 is MNHNY and CDR2 is SVGAGI in the germline V gene (reference sequence). This CDR3 has 15 amino acids. Trimming shortened V by 6 bases and J by 0 bases, and 12 bases separated the two germline ends. The CDR3 region is CASSLGQSSYNEQFF. CDR3 DNA sequence: TGTGCCAGCAGCCTCGGACAGAGCTCCTACAATGAGCAGTTCTTC.

This clone appeared a few times. As DNA, the CDR3 is TGTGCCATCAGTGACCAAGCGGGAGTAAACGAGCAGTACTTC. Protein sequence: CAISDQAGVNEQYF. This sequence joins TRBV10-3 and TRBJ2-7; 8 bases align to TRBD2. Germline V gives CDR1 ENHRY, CDR2 SYGVKD. CDR3 length: 14 residues. V gave up 3 bases and J gave up 5 bases; unmatched junction bases: 6.

This clone appeared many times. J is TRBJ1-2 and V is TRBV20-1; TRBD1 might be the D (5 bases). Trimming left V 7 bases short and J 2 bases short, with 5 bases between. CDR3 length: 10 residues. Germline values: CDR1 DFQATT, CDR2 SNEGSKA (reference sequence). Here the CDR3 DNA reads TGCAGTGGGACAAACTATGGCTACACCTTC. Translated: CSGTNYGYTF.

The CDR3 region is CASMGVPGELFF. In DNA, the CDR3 is TGTGCCAGCATGGGGGTACCCGGGGAGCTGTTTTTT. The V call is TRBV28, the J call TRBJ2-2; D may match TRBD1 or TRBD2 (5 bases each). The length of the CDR3 is 12 residues. Trimming cost V 7 bases and J 6 bases, with 9 bases left between them. The V gene's germline CDR1 is MDHEN and CDR2 SYDVKM.

This clone turned up a few times. V gene TRBV7-9 combines with J gene TRBJ2-1; possible D gene TRBD2, 7 bases. Germline CDR1 and CDR2: SEHNR and FQNEAQ (reference sequence). The length of the CDR3 is 15 residues. V was pared by 3 bases and J by 9 bases, with 18 bases between. CDR3 residues: CASSFPRGGGSEQFF. The CDR3 nucleotides are TGTGCCAGCAGCTTCCCGAGAGGGGGGGGCAGTGAGCAGTTCTTC.

The chain links TRBV4-3 to TRBJ2-1, with no clear D. CDR1 and CDR2 from the germline V gene are LGHNA and YSLEER. CDR3 length equals 16 residues. V was clipped by 0 bases and J by 7 bases, with 16 bases between them. CDR3: CASSQDYRSSRNEQFF. The CDR3 DNA is TGCGCCAGCAGCCAAGATTATCGCAGTTCTAGGAATGAGCAGTTCTTC.

The chain joins TRBV10-3 to TRBJ2-6; 12 bases match TRBD2. This CDR3 has 18 residues. Germline CDR1 and CDR2: ENHRY and SYGVKD. The V and J ends lost 3 bases and 3 bases, in that order; junction bases with no gene match: 6. The CDR3 loop reads CAISEWLAGGNGANVLTF. The CDR3 nucleotides read TGTGCCATCAGTGAATGGCTAGCGGGAGGGAATGGGGCCAACGTCCTGACTTTC.

This chain links TRBV7-9 with TRBJ2-7, with 7 positions matching TRBD2. The CDR3 has 13 residues. Trimming removed 1 base from V and 6 bases from J; junction bases left unmatched: 3. Germline V CDR1 and CDR2: SEHNR, FQNEAQ (reference sequence). The DNA of the CDR3 is TGTGCCAGCAGCTTAGATTGGGGGGGCGAGCAGTACTTC. This sequence encodes CASSLDWGGEQYF. The whole variable domain, remainder taken from reference TRBV7-9 and TRBJ2-7, is DTGVSQNPRHKITKRGQNVTFRCDPISEHNRLYWYRQTLGQGPEFLTYFQNEAQLEKSRLLSDRFSAERPKGSFSTLEIQRTEQGDSAMYLCASSLDWGGEQYFGPGTRLTVT.

This rearrangement joins TRBV10-3 to TRBJ2-1; D may correspond to TRBD1 or TRBD2 (5 bases each). Trimming pared 3 bases from V and 9 bases from J, leaving 21 bases between. This CDR3 has 16 residues. Germline V gene data show CDR1 as ENHRY and CDR2 as SYGVKD. The CDR3 sequence: CAISELKGSRAFEQFF. The CDR3 DNA reads as TGTGCCATCAGTGAATTGAAGGGGTCGCGGGCCTTTGAGCAGTTCTTC.

The V gene is TRBV15, the J gene TRBJ2-2; TRBD2 is a possible D gene (5 bases). The V and J ends lost 1 base and 0 bases respectively, with 12 bases between them. This CDR3 is built from 17 residues. Per germline, CDR1 LNHNV and CDR2 YYDKDF (reference sequence). The CDR3 loop reads CATSRGGAVANTGELFF. The DNA of the CDR3 is TGTGCCACCAGCAGAGGGGGAGCGGTTGCGAACACCGGGGAGCTGTTTTTT.

The chain combines TRBV6-5 with TRBJ1-2; D gene uncertain. Deletions cut 0 bases from V and 4 bases from J, with 9 bases between. CDR3 size: 14 residues. Germline assignment: CDR1 MNHEY and CDR2 SVGAGI. The CDR3 DNA follows: TGTGCCAGCAGTTACTCATCGGGATTCTATGGCTACACCTTC. Encoded protein: CASSYSSGFYGYTF.

The J gene is TRBJ1-2, the V gene TRBV11-2; D is perhaps TRBD1 (5 bases). Germline values: CDR1 SGHAT, CDR2 FQNNGV. The CDR3 length is 14 residues. V lost 1 base to trimming and J lost 4 bases, with 10 bases between them. The CDR3 reads CASSLGSGSYGYTF. The CDR3 DNA sequence: TGTGCCAGCAGCTTAGGGTCAGGGAGCTATGGCTACACCTTC.

The chain joins TRBV7-7 to TRBJ2-7, with a possible D match to TRBD2 (5 bases). The CDR3 loop spans 13 amino acids. The ends were cut back, 4 bases at V and 3 bases at J, with 10 bases in the middle. Germline-derived CDR1 and CDR2 are SSHAT and FNYEAQ (reference sequence). This chain's CDR3 is CASSSGLIYEQYF. The CDR3, as DNA: TGTGCCAGCAGCTCAGGACTTATCTACGAGCAGTACTTC.

The chain recombines TRBV3-1 (or the pseudogene TRBV3-2) with TRBJ2-5; D call uncertain. Per germline, CDR1 LGHDT and CDR2 YNNKEL (reference sequence). The CDR3 is 13 residues long. The V gene lost 1 base and the J gene lost 3 bases, with 6 bases spanning the gap. For the CDR3, the DNA is TGTGCCAGCAGCCAAGGGCTGGAAGAGACCCAGTACTTC. Encoded protein: CASSQGLEETQYF.

The chain employs TRBV19 and TRBJ2-1; TRBD2 aligns across 7 bases. The CDR3 has 14 amino acids. Trimming cost V 8 bases and J 0 bases; bases outside gene matches: 4. The germline CDR1 and CDR2 sequences are LNHDA and SQIVND (reference sequence). The CDR3 bases are TGTGCCAGTGGGAGGGATTTCTCCTACAATGAGCAGTTCTTC. This sequence encodes CASGRDFSYNEQFF.

This chain joins TRBV5-6 and TRBJ1-4, with a tentative D call TRBD1 (5 bases). Germline CDR1 SGHDT, CDR2 YYEEEE. Deletions cut 4 bases from V and 4 bases from J, with 11 bases between. The CDR3 covers 14 residues. The CDR3 region has the DNA TGTGCCAGCAGCCCGGGACTTTATAATGAAAAACTGTTTTTT. Protein sequence: CASSPGLYNEKLFF. The entire variable domain, with the rest obtained from reference TRBV5-6 and TRBJ1-4, is as follows: DAGVTQSPTHLIKTRGQQVTLRCSPKSGHDTVSWYQQALGQGPQFIFQYYEEEERQRGNFPDRFSGHQFPNYSSELNVNALLLGDSALYLCASSPGLYNEKLFFGSGTQLSVL.

In regard to this clone: Other nucleotide sequences in the sample specify the same CDR3. The CDR3 is CSASLADTQYF. CDR3 in DNA: TGCAGTGCTTCTTTGGCAGATACGCAGTATTTT. The J gene is TRBJ2-3, the V gene TRBV20-1; D is uncertain. CDR3 size: 11 residues. The germline V gene encodes CDR1 DFQATT and CDR2 SNEGSKA (reference sequence). V was pared by 5 bases and J by 4 bases, with 7 bases between.

This sequence joins TRBV2 and TRBJ1-2; tentative D call: TRBD1 (5 bases). This CDR3 comprises 13 residues. With 6 bases removed from V and 5 bases from J, the gap between germline ends came to 13 bases. Germline CDR1 SNHLY, CDR2 FYNNEI. CDR3 DNA: TGTGCCAGCAGAACCAATCAGGGTTATGGCTACACCTTC. Amino acid sequence: CASRTNQGYGYTF. Full variable domain (rest looked up from reference TRBV2 and TRBJ1-2): EPEVTQTPSHQVTQMGQEVILRCVPISNHLYFYWYRQILGQKVEFLVSFYNNEISEKSEIFDDQFSVERPDGSNFTLKIRSTKLEDSAMYFCASRTNQGYGYTFGSGTRLTVV.

This clone appeared a single time. This chain joins TRBV15 and TRBJ1-5, with D possibly TRBD1 on 6 matching bases. The length of the CDR3 is 17 residues. CDR1 and CDR2 from the germline V gene are LNHNV and YYDKDF (reference sequence). V was pared by 0 bases and J by 0 bases, with 12 bases between. The CDR3 here is CATSRDRRGYSNQPQHF. For the CDR3, the DNA is TGTGCCACCAGCAGAGATAGGAGGGGGTATAGCAATCAGCCCCAGCATTTT.

The V gene is TRBV3-1 (or the pseudogene TRBV3-2), the J gene TRBJ1-3, with 9 bases identical to TRBD1. V lost 3 bases to trimming and J lost 13 bases; unmatched junction nucleotides: 4. CDR3 length: 12 residues. Germline-derived CDR1 and CDR2 are LGHDT and YNNKEL (reference sequence). The CDR3 bases are TGTGCCAGCAGCCACCGGGACAGGGAAATATATTTT. Protein sequence: CASSHRDREIYF.